This TCR beta chain originates from a study of blood T cell repertoires in COVID-19. Study overall: The United States, Italy and Spain were the sources of the acute and convalescent COVID-19 samples. The cDNA or gDNA used as material had been derived from T cells, B-cell-depleted T cells, or PBMCs.

The ends were cut back, 4 bases at V and 3 bases at J, with 14 bases in the middle. The V gene's germline CDR1 is SGDLS and CDR2 YYNGEE. The CDR3 sequence is 15 residues long. Clones were read by immunoSEQ multiplex PCR, and TCRdb kept only the in-frame ones, dropping some. The sample holds about 150,000 clones, 87% seen once. In terms of age and location, participants ranged from roughly 18 to 95 years and lived in about 25 US areas. Assignments of participants to cohorts depended upon their own reported clinical history. The chain employs TRBV9 and TRBJ1-5, with no clear D. The source is a woman aged 40 to 50 who had been exposed to COVID-19. Sequencing was done on a sample of PBMCs or T cells enriched from blood (not recorded which). CDR3 DNA sequence: TGTGCCAGCAGCCCCTTCATTGGAGACAATCAGCCCCAGCATTTT. It yields the protein CASSPFIGDNQPQHF.